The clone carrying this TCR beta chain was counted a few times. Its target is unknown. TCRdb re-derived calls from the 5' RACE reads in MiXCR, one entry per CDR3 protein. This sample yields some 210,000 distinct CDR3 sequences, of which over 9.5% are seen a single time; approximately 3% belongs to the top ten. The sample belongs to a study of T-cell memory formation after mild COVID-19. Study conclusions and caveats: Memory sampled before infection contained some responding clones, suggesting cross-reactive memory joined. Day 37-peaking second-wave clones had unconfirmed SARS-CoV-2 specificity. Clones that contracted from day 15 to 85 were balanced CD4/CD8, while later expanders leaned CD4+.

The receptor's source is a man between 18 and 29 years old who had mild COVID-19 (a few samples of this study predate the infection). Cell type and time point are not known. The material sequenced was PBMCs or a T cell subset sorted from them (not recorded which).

This CDR3 is CASRTLHRELFF. As DNA, the CDR3 is TGTGCCAGCAGGACACTACACCGGGAGCTGTTTTTT. This chain joins TRBV28 and TRBJ2-2; unclear D gene. Germline loops: CDR1 MDHEN, CDR2 SYDVKM. This CDR3 spans 12 amino acids. The V and J ends lost 6 bases and 9 bases respectively, with 11 bases between them.